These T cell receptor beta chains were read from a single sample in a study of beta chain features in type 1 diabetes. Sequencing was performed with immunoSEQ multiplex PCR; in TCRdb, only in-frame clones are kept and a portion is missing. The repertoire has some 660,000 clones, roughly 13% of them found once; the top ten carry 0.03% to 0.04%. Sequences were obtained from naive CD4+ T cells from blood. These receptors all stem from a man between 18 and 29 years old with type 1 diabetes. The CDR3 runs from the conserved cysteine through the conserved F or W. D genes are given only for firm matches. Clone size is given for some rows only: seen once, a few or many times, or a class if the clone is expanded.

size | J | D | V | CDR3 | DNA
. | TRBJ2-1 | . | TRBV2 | CASTYQGGSYNEQFF | TGTGCCAGCACTTATCAGGGGGGCTCCTACAATGAGCAGTTCTTC
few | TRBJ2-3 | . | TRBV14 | CASRRSDRLRATQYF | TGTGCCAGCAGGCGATCTGACAGGTTGAGAGCTACGCAGTATTTT
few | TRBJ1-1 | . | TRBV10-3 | CAISESEVGNTEAFF | TGTGCCATCAGTGAGTCGGAGGTTGGGAACACTGAAGCTTTCTTT
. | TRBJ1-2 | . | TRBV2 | CASSEVGRGHGYTF | TGTGCCAGCAGTGAAGTAGGGCGAGGCCATGGCTACACCTTC
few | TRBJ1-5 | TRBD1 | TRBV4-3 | CASSQERQGRNQPQHF | TGCGCCAGCAGCCAAGAACGACAGGGAAGAAATCAGCCCCAGCATTTT
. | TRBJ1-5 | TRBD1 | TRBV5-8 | CAIGKGQLNQPQHF | TGTGCCATCGGTAAGGGACAGTTGAATCAGCCCCAGCATTTT
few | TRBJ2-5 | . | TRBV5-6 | CASSLRGPGETQYF | TGTGCCAGCAGCTTACGGGGGCCGGGTGAGACCCAGTACTTC
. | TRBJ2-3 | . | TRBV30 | CAWSVNLDTQYF | TGTGCCTGGAGTGTAAACCTAGATACGCAGTATTTT
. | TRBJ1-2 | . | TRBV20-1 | CSAIGGGGYTF | TGCAGTGCTATTGGAGGGGGTGGCTACACCTTC
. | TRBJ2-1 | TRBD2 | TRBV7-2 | CASSFSSGRDFDEQFF | TGTGCCAGCAGCTTCTCAAGCGGGAGGGATTTCGATGAGCAGTTCTTC
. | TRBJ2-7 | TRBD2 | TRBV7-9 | CASSPGGPSSYEQYF | TGTGCCAGCAGCCCGGGGGGGCCCAGCTCCTACGAGCAGTACTTC
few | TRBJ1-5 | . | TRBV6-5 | CASSYSGPGYQPQHF | TGTGCCAGCAGTTACTCCGGACCGGGGTATCAGCCCCAGCATTTT
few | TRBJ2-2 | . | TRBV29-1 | CSVVTGVNTGELFF | TGCAGCGTTGTAACGGGGGTGAACACCGGGGAGCTGTTTTTT
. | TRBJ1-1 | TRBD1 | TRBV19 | CASSPDRDNTEAFF | TGTGCCAGTAGCCCGGACAGGGATAACACTGAAGCTTTCTTT
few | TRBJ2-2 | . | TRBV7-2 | CASSLGWPNTGELFF | TGTGCCAGCAGCTTAGGCTGGCCGAACACCGGGGAGCTGTTTTTT
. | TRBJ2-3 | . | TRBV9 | CASSEELATDTQYF | TGTGCCAGCAGCGAGGAGCTAGCGACAGATACGCAGTATTTT
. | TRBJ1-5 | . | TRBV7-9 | CASSGALYNQPQHF | TGTGCCAGCAGCGGGGCCCTGTATAATCAGCCCCAGCATTTT
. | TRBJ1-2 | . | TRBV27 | CASSLSEGYYGYTF | TGTGCCAGCAGTTTATCCGAGGGATACTATGGCTACACCTTC
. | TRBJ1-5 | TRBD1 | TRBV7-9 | CASSLGTGRINQPQHF | TGTGCCAGCAGCCTAGGGACAGGGAGAATCAATCAGCCCCAGCATTTT
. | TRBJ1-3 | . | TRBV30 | CAWSASGNTIYF | TGTGCCTGGAGTGCCTCGGGAAACACCATATATTTT
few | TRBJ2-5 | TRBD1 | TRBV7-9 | CASSSPPRDRRQETQYF | TGTGCCAGCAGTTCCCCTCCCCGGGACAGGCGACAAGAGACCCAGTACTTC
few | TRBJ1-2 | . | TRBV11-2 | CASSLYSYGYTF | TGTGCCAGCAGCTTATACAGCTATGGCTACACCTTC
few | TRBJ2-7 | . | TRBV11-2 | CASSPSGDEQYF | TGTGCCAGCAGCCCCTCCGGGGACGAGCAGTACTTC
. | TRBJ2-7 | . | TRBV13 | CASSPRSSGGVYEQYF | TGTGCCAGCAGCCCCCGAAGTAGCGGAGGGGTCTACGAGCAGTACTTC
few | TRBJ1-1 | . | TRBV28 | CASSLYQNTEAFF | TGTGCCAGCAGTTTATACCAGAACACTGAAGCTTTCTTT
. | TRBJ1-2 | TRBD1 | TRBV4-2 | CASSKTGGESYGYTF | TGTGCCAGCAGCAAGACAGGGGGCGAATCCTATGGCTACACCTTC
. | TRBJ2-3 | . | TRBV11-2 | CASSFGADTQYF | TGTGCCAGCAGCTTCGGAGCAGATACGCAGTATTTT
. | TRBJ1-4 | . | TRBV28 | CASSFDGGATNEKLFF | TGTGCCAGCAGTTTTGATGGGGGTGCAACTAATGAAAAACTGTTTTTT
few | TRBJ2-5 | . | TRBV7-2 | CASSLPGGETQYF | TGTGCCAGCAGCTTACCCGGCGGGGAGACCCAGTACTTC
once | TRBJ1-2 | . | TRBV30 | CASGHRRGYTF | TGTGCCTCGGGTCACCGACGTGGCTACACCTTC
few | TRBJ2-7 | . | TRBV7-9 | CASSSPTGEYF | TGTGCCAGCAGTTCCCCGACGGGCGAGTACTTC
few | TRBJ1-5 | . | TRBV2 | CASSQVDNQPQHF | TGTGCCAGCAGTCAGGTGGACAATCAGCCCCAGCATTTT
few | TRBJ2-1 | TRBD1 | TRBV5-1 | CASSYGQGAYNEQFF | TGCGCCAGCAGCTACGGACAGGGCGCCTACAATGAGCAGTTCTTC
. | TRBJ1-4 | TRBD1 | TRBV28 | CASTPGQGGEKLFF | TGTGCCAGCACCCCGGGACAGGGGGGTGAAAAACTGTTTTTT
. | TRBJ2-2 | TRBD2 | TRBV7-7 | CASSLKGGRMDTGELFF | TGTGCTAGCAGCCTAAAAGGCGGGAGAATGGACACCGGGGAGCTGTTTTTT
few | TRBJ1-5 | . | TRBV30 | CAWRTGNNQPQHF | TGTGCCTGGAGGACAGGAAACAATCAGCCCCAGCATTTT
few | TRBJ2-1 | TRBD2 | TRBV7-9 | CASSLRQRGGWNEQFF | TGTGCCAGCAGCTTAAGGCAGCGGGGGGGCTGGAATGAGCAGTTCTTC
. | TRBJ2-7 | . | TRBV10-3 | CAISELGPSYEQYF | TGTGCCATCAGTGAGTTAGGGCCGTCCTACGAGCAGTACTTC
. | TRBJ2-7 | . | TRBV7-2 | CASSLPRGTSSYEQYF | TGTGCCAGCAGCTTACCTCGGGGCACCAGCTCCTACGAGCAGTACTTC
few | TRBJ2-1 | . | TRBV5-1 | CASSLALAHEQFF | TGCGCCAGCAGCTTGGCCTTAGCACATGAGCAGTTCTTC
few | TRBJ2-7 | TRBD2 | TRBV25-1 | CASSESSGRRSYEQYF | TGTGCCAGCAGTGAATCTAGCGGGAGAAGGAGCTACGAGCAGTACTTC
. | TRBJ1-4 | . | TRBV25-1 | CASSSGVNEKLFF | TGTGCCAGCAGTAGCGGGGTTAACGAAAAACTGTTTTTT
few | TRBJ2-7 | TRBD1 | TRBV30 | CASTSRGQGYYEQYF | TGTGCCTCCACAAGCCGGGGACAGGGGTACTACGAGCAGTACTTC
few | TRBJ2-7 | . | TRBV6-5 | CASSYRQTYEQYF | TGTGCCAGCAGTTACAGGCAAACCTACGAGCAGTACTTC
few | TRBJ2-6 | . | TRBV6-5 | CASSRGPSGANVLTF | TGTGCCAGCAGCCGCGGACCCTCTGGGGCCAACGTCCTGACTTTC